Here is one T cell receptor (beta chain) with its context. Its antigen is unidentified. The data were obtained in a study of T cell responses to AZD1222 COVID-19 vaccine. Points from the study as a whole: There were mostly white British donors and more females than males, and clonal diversity was possibly underestimated. Distributed over spike, vaccine-associated CD4 TCRs predominated at 160-218 and 743-854. Baseline seropositivity characterized only a handful of AZD1222 recipients.

The data were produced by immunoSEQ multiplex PCR, yet TCRdb's version contains in-frame clones alone and is incomplete. Of under 250,000 clones listed, approximately 94% are singletons. CDR3 size: 14 residues. Germline assignment: CDR1 MGHRA and CDR2 YSYEKL. The V and J ends lost 3 bases and 3 bases, in that order; junction bases with no gene match: 5. This sequence originates from an adult in good health. The chain links TRBV4-1 to TRBJ2-7; 7 nucleotides match TRBD1. The sample in question was peripheral blood, obtained on day 0 of MenACWY control vaccination. This chain's CDR3 is CASSQAWDSYEQYF. CDR3 bases: TGCGCCAGCAGCCAGGCCTGGGACAGCTACGAGCAGTACTTC.